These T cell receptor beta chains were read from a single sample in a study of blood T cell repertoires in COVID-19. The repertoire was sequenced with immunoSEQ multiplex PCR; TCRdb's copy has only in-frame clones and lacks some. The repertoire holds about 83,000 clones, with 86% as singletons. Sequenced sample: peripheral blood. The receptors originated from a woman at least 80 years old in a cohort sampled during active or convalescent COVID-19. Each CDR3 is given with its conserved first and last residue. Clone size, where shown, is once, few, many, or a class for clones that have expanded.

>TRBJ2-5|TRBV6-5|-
CASRLASHEETQYF
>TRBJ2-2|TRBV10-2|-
CASRAGTSGLATGELFF
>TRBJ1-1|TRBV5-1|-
CASSLDRGGGRITEAFF
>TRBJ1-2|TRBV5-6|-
CASSYRNYGYTF
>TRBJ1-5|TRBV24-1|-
CATSDRRGTPNQPQHF
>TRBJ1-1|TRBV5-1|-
CASTLTSGNTEAFF
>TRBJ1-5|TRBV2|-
CASSRDRGNQPQHF
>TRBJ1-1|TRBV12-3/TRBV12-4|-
CASRPGGNTEAFF
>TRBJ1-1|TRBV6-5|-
CASSYSDRNTEAFF
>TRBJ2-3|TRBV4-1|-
CASSPTSLGTDTQYF
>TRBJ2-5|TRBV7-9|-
CASSLRAGGPRETQYF
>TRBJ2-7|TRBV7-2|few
CASSFQGATLYEQYF
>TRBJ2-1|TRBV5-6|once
CASSSRGHLYNEQFF
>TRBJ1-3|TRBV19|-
CASSMGQGFAQGNTIYF
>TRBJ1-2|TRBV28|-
CASSSPYGASNYGYTF
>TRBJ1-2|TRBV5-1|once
CASSLGGQGTYGYTF
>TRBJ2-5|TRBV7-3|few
CASSLLAGGGQETQYF
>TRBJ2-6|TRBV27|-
CASSPGQGKPGANVLTF
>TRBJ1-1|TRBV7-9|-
CASSFRTGVLGGTEAFF
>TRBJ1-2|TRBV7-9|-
CASSLVQGAGYTF
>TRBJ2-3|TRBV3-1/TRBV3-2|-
CASSPKGGTDTQYF
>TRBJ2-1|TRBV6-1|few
CASSEVRGLGEQFF
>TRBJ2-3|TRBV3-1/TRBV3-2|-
CASSQPGLAGADTQYF
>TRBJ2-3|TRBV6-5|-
CASRKAGVSDTQYF
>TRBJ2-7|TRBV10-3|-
CAIRGGSSYEQYF
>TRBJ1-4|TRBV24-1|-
CATSDQGRELFF
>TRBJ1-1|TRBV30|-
CACPGQKNTEAFF
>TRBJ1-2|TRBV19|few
CASSAENSNYGYTF
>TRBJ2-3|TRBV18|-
CASSPRTSGATDTQYF
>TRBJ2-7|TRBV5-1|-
CASSLQTNTEQYF
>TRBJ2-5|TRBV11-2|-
CASSLEGGQIFQETQYF
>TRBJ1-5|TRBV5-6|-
CASSLGQIPNQPQHF
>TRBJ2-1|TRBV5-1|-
CASSLGAASGRKGEQFF
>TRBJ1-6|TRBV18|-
CASSLLDSDHYNSPLHF
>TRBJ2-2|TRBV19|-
CASSIGRSGELFF
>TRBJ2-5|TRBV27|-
CARAETQYF
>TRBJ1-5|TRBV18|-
CASSSAGQPQHF